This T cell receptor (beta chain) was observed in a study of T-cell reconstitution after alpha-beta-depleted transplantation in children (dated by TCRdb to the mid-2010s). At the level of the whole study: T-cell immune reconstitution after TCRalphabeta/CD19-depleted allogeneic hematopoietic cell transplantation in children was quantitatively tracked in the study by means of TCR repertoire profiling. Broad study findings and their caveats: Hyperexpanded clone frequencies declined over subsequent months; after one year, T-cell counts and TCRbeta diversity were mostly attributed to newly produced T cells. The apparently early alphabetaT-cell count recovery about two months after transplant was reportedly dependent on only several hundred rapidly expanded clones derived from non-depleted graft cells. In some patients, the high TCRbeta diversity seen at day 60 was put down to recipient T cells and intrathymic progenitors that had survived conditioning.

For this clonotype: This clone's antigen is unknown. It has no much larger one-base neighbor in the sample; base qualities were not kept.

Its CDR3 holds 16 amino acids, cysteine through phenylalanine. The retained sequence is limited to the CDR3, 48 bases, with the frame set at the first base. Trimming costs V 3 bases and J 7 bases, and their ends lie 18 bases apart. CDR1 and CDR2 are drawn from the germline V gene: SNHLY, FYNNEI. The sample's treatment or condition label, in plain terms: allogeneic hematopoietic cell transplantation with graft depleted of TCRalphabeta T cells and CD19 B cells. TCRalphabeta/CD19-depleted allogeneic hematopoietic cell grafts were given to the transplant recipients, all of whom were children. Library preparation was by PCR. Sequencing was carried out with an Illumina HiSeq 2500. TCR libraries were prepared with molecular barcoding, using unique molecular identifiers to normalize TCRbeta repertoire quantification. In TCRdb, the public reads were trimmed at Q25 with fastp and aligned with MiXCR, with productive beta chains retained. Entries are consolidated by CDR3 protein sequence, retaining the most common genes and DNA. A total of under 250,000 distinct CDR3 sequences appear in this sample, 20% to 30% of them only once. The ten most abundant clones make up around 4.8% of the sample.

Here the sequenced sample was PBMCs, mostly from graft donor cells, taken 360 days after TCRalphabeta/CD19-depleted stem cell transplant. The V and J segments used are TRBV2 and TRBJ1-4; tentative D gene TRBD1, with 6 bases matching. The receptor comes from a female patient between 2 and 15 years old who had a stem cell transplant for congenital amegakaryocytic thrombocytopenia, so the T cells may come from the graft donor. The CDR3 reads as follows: CASSEGNRDIGEKLFF. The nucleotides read TGTGCCAGCAGTGAGGGGAACAGGGACATTGGTGAAAAACTGTTTTTT.